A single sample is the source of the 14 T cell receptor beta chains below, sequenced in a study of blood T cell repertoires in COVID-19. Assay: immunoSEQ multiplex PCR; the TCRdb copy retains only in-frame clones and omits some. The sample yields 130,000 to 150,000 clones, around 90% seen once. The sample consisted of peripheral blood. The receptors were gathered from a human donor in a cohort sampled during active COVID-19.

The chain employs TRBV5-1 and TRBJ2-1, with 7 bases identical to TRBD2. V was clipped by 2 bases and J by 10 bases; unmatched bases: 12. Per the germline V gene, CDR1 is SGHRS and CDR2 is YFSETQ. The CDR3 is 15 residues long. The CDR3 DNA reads TGCGCCAGCAGCTTCGGGGGAGGGAACCCAACCGAGCAGTTCTTC. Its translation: CASSFGGGNPTEQFF.

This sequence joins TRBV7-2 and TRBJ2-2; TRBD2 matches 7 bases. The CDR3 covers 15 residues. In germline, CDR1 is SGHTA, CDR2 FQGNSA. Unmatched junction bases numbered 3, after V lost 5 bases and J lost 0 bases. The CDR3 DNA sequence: TGTGCCAGCAGCGGACTAGTTTCGAACACCGGGGAGCTGTTTTTT. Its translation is CASSGLVSNTGELFF.

The DNA of the CDR3 is TGTGCCAGCAGCCCTTCCGCCTACAATGAGCAGTTCTTC. This encodes CASSPSAYNEQFF. V and J are TRBV9 and TRBJ2-1, with D unclear. The germline V gene encodes CDR1 SGDLS and CDR2 YYNGEE. There are 13 residues in the CDR3. Trimming shortened V by 4 bases and J by 2 bases, and 7 bases separated the two germline ends.

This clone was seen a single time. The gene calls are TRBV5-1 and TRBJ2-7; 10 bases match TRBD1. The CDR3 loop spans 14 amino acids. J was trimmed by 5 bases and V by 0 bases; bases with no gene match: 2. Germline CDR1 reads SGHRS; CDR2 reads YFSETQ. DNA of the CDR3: TGCGCCAGCAGCTTGGGGACAGGGGGGCACGAGCAGTACTTC. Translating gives CASSLGTGGHEQYF.

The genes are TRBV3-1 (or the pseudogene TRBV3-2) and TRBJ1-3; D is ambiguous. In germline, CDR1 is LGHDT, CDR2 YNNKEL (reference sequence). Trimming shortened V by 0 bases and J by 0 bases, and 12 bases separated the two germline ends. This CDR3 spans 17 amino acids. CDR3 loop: CASSQERSGYSGNTIYF. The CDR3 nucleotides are TGTGCCAGCAGCCAAGAACGTTCCGGGTACTCTGGAAACACCATATATTTT.

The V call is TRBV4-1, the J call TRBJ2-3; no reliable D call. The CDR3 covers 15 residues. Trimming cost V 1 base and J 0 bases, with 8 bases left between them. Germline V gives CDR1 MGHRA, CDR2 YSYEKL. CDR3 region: CASSQVPTSTDTQYF. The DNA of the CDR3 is TGCGCCAGCAGCCAAGTTCCTACTAGCACAGATACGCAGTATTTT.

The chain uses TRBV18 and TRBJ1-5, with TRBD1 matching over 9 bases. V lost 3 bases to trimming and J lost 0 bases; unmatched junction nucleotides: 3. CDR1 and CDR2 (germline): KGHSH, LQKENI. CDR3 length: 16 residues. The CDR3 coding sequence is TGTGCCAGCTCACCCACAGGGGGCGGTAGCAATCAGCCCCAGCATTTT. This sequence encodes CASSPTGGGSNQPQHF.

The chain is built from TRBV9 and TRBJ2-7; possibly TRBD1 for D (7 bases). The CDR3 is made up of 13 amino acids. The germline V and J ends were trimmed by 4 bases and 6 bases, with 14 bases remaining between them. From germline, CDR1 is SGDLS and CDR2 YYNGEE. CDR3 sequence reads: CASSIGQEGEQYF. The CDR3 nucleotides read TGTGCCAGCAGCATCGGACAGGAGGGCGAGCAGTACTTC.

The CDR3 DNA sequence: TGTGCCAGCAGCTTAGACAGCGGGGGGCACACCGGGGAGCTGTTTTTT. It specifies CASSLDSGGHTGELFF. The V and J genes are TRBV7-2 and TRBJ2-2; TRBD2 matches at 9 bases. V shed 1 base and J 3 bases; nucleotides not matched to a gene: 3. The CDR3 loop spans 16 amino acids. Germline V gene lookup returns CDR1 SGHTA and CDR2 FQGNSA.

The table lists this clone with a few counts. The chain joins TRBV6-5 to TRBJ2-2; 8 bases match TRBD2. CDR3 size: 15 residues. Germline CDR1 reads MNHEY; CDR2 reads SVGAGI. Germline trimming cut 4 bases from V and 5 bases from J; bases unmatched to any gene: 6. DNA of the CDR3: TGTGCCAGCAGTTCCCCATCGGGGGGGACCGGGGAGCTGTTTTTT. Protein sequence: CASSSPSGGTGELFF.

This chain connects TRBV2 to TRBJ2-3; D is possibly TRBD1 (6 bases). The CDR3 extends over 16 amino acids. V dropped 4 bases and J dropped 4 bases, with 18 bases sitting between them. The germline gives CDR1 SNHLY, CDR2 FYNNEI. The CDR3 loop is CASSGHRDTNSDTQYF. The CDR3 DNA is TGTGCCAGCAGTGGACACCGGGACACAAATTCAGATACGCAGTATTTT.

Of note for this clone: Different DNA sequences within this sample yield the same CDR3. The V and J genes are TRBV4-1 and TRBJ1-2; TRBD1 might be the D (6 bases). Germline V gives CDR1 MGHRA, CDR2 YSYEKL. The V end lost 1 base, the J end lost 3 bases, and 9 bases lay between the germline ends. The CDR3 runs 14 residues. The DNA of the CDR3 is TGCGCCAGCAGCCAAGGTCCAGGGGACTATGGCTACACCTTC. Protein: CASSQGPGDYGYTF.

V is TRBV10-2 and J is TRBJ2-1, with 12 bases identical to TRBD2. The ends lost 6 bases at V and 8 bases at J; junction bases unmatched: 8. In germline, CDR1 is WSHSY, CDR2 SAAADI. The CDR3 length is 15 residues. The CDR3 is CASREPSGGAYEQFF. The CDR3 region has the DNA TGCGCCAGCAGAGAGCCTAGCGGGGGGGCCTATGAGCAGTTCTTC.

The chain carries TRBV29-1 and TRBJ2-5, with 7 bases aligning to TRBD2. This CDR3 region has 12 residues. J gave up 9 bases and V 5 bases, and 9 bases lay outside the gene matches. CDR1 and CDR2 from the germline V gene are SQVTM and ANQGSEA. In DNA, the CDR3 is TGCAGCGTTCCTTCGGGAGGCCGAGCCCAGTACTTC. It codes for CSVPSGGRAQYF.